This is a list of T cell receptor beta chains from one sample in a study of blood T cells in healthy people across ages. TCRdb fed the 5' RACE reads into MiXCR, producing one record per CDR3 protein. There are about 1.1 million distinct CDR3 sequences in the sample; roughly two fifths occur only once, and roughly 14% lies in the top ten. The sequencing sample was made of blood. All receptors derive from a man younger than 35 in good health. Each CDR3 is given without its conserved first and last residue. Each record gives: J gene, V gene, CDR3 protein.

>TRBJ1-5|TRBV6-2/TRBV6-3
ASSYHREGGNQPQH
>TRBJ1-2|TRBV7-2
ASSIRADGYT
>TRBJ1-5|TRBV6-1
ASSPGSFNQPQH
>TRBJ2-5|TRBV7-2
ASSSGLVRTQY
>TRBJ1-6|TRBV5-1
ASRARGLSYNSPLH
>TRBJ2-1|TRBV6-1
ASSPAQGSFYNEQF
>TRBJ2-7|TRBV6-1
ASTYRDSNTYEQY
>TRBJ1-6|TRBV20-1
SARDPRGRRRESSYNSPLH
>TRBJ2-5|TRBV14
ASSPLHSSKETQY
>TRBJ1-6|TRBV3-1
ASSQEDTNSPLH
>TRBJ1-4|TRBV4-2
ASSRVYRRQGEKLF
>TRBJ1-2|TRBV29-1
SAQTGTDYGYT